The TCR beta chain described here comes from a study of blood T cells in healthy people across ages. With regard to this clonotype: As yet, its antigen is unknown.

Together with a sample-barcoded 5' primer, a J-beta primer mix was included in a second PCR lasting about 7 to 12 cycles. CDR3-containing paired-end reads numbering at least 2.5 million came from each sample. TCRdb ran MiXCR on the 5' RACE reads and lists one entry per CDR3 protein. The sample consists of approximately 800,000 distinct CDR3 sequences, 60% to 80% of them appearing once. Study findings and constraints: A strong correlation between TCR beta diversity and naive T cell percentage was seen. A roughly linear age-dependent decrease characterized TCR beta diversity per million T cells. Greater diversity and more naive CD4+ cells were seen in long-lived donors than in aged donors.

V gave up 4 bases and J gave up 4 bases, with 19 bases separating them. Germline V gene sequence: CDR1 SGHDT, CDR2 YYEEEE. The CDR3 extends over 16 amino acids. What was sequenced was blood. The chain employs TRBV5-6 and TRBJ2-3; a weak D match, TRBD1 (6 bases). The clonotype originates from a man aged 25-45 years in good health. The CDR3: CASSPEQGWGSDTQYF. Here the CDR3 DNA reads TGTGCCAGCAGCCCTGAACAGGGATGGGGGTCAGATACGCAGTATTTT.